This TCR beta chain was captured in a study of blood T cell repertoires in COVID-19. Looking at the study overall: Spain, Italy and the United States supplied samples that represented acute and convalescent COVID-19. Sources were T cells, B-cell-depleted T cells, or PBMCs; the material itself was cDNA or gDNA.

Source study methods: It was from reference gene primer amplification that nucleated cell counts were estimated. Generated by immunoSEQ multiplex PCR, the TCRdb table keeps only in-frame clones and is missing some. V and J calls plus clone size are reproduced from that table; the DNA served to infer D and trimming. Here the sample spans about 30,000 clones, about 79% being singletons. This sequence was found in a human donor in a cohort sampled during active COVID-19. Sequencing input: peripheral blood.

Here the CDR3 reads CASSPRGLAGLGYF. The CDR3 DNA reads TGTGCCAGCAGTCCAAGGGGACTAGCGGGCTTGGGGTACTTC. The chain joins TRBV27 to TRBJ2-5; 12 bases agree with TRBD2. The germline V gene has CDR1 MNHEY and CDR2 SMNVEV (reference sequence). The CDR3 is 14 residues long. V was clipped by 5 bases and J by 13 bases; unmatched bases: 11.